This T cell receptor (beta chain) was recovered during a study of cytomegalovirus exposure and HLA in healthy donors. The germline V gene encodes CDR1 SGHNT and CDR2 YENEEA. The CDR3 extends over 15 amino acids. After removal of 3 bases from V and 3 bases from J, the junction contained 4 bases not matched to a gene. Study findings and constraints: The investigators catalogued 150 to 200 TCR beta chains as cytomegalovirus-associated.

As concerns this clone: No antigen is known for it.

Profiled with immunoSEQ multiplex PCR; TCRdb holds only in-frame clones, not every one. This sample has around 130,000 clones, with over 85% found just once. This receptor was taken from a man aged 30-40 years in good health and CMV-seronegative. The sequenced sample was PBMCs. The chain carries TRBV11-3 and TRBJ1-1; TRBD1 aligns across 10 bases. The DNA of the CDR3 is TGTGCCAGCAGCTTCGCCGGGACAGGGGACACTGAAGCTTTCTTT. Translating it yields CASSFAGTGDTEAFF.